The rows below give T cell receptor beta chains drawn from one sample of a study of lymphopenia after photon versus proton radiotherapy. TCRdb's table, derived via immunoSEQ multiplex PCR, lists solely in-frame clones and lacks some. The sample records roughly 63,000 clones, roughly 80% being singletons. Material: peripheral blood, obtained from a patient treated with proton-based radiotherapy. These receptors were collected from a man aged 60 to 75 with pancreatic cancer. The CDR3 runs from the conserved cysteine through the conserved F or W. The order of the fields is clone size, J gene, D gene, V gene, CDR3 protein, CDR3 DNA. The D gene is left open where the match is weak. The size entry is marked missing in some rows and otherwise reads once, few, many or a size class.

clone size: -
J gene: TRBJ1-4
D gene: -
V gene: TRBV19
CDR3 protein: CASRAQDRNNEKLFF
CDR3 DNA: TGTGCCAGTAGAGCCCAGGACAGAAATAATGAAAAACTGTTTTTT

clone size: -
J gene: TRBJ2-2
D gene: TRBD1
V gene: TRBV5-5
CDR3 protein: CASSSTGMNTGELFF
CDR3 DNA: TGTGCCAGCAGCTCGACAGGGATGAACACCGGGGAGCTGTTTTTT

clone size: once
J gene: TRBJ2-5
D gene: -
V gene: TRBV7-2
CDR3 protein: CASSLEAGRLWQETQYF
CDR3 DNA: TGTGCCAGCAGCTTAGAGGCCGGGAGATTGTGGCAAGAGACCCAGTACTTC

clone size: once
J gene: TRBJ2-7
D gene: TRBD2
V gene: TRBV5-5
CDR3 protein: CASSLAPSGSFYEQYF
CDR3 DNA: TGTGCCAGCAGCTTGGCGCCTAGCGGGAGTTTCTACGAGCAGTACTTC

clone size: -
J gene: TRBJ1-5
D gene: -
V gene: TRBV7-2
CDR3 protein: CASSLGGGNQPQHF
CDR3 DNA: TGTGCCAGCAGCTTAGGGGGGGGTAATCAGCCCCAGCATTTT

clone size: -
J gene: TRBJ1-4
D gene: -
V gene: TRBV6-1
CDR3 protein: CASRVGRSDGEKLFF
CDR3 DNA: TGTGCCAGCAGGGTAGGCCGGAGTGATGGTGAAAAACTGTTTTTT

clone size: -
J gene: TRBJ2-1
D gene: TRBD2
V gene: TRBV10-3
CDR3 protein: CAISLLAGGRIEQFF
CDR3 DNA: TGTGCCATCAGTTTACTAGCGGGAGGGCGAATTGAGCAGTTCTTC

clone size: -
J gene: TRBJ2-7
D gene: -
V gene: TRBV20-1
CDR3 protein: CRVSNSNEQYF
CDR3 DNA: TGCAGAGTCTCGAACAGCAACGAGCAGTACTTC

clone size: -
J gene: TRBJ2-5
D gene: -
V gene: TRBV4-1
CDR3 protein: CASSQRSSFGETQYF
CDR3 DNA: TGCGCCAGCAGCCAACGCTCCAGCTTCGGAGAGACCCAGTACTTC

clone size: -
J gene: TRBJ2-3
D gene: -
V gene: TRBV2
CDR3 protein: CASSGRYTQYF
CDR3 DNA: TGTGCCAGCAGCGGACGGTATACGCAGTATTTT

clone size: -
J gene: TRBJ1-2
D gene: -
V gene: TRBV28
CDR3 protein: CASRSTALPVNNYGYTF
CDR3 DNA: TGTGCCAGCAGATCGACAGCCTTACCTGTCAATAACTATGGCTACACCTTC

clone size: -
J gene: TRBJ2-7
D gene: -
V gene: TRBV5-6
CDR3 protein: CASRFRHISYEQYF
CDR3 DNA: TGTGCCAGCAGATTTAGGCATATTTCCTACGAGCAGTACTTC

clone size: -
J gene: TRBJ1-4
D gene: -
V gene: TRBV30
CDR3 protein: CAWSVAWSEKLFF
CDR3 DNA: TGTGCCTGGAGTGTCGCCTGGAGCGAAAAACTGTTTTTT

clone size: -
J gene: TRBJ2-3
D gene: TRBD2
V gene: TRBV10-2
CDR3 protein: CASSEYPTSGYTDTQYF
CDR3 DNA: TGCGCCAGCAGTGAGTACCCCACTAGCGGGTACACAGATACGCAGTATTTT

clone size: -
J gene: TRBJ1-1
D gene: -
V gene: TRBV11-1
CDR3 protein: CASSRDRTEAFF
CDR3 DNA: TGTGCCAGCAGCAGGGATCGGACTGAAGCTTTCTTT

clone size: -
J gene: TRBJ2-3
D gene: -
V gene: TRBV6-1
CDR3 protein: CASSEGGYTQYF
CDR3 DNA: TGTGCCAGCAGTGAAGGAGGGTATACGCAGTATTTT

clone size: -
J gene: TRBJ2-7
D gene: -
V gene: TRBV2
CDR3 protein: CASNRGGGRYF
CDR3 DNA: TGTGCCAGCAACAGGGGAGGGGGGAGGTACTTC

clone size: -
J gene: TRBJ2-7
D gene: TRBD1
V gene: TRBV14
CDR3 protein: CASSQEAQGISRQYF
CDR3 DNA: TGTGCCAGCAGCCAAGAGGCACAGGGGATCTCGCGGCAGTACTTC